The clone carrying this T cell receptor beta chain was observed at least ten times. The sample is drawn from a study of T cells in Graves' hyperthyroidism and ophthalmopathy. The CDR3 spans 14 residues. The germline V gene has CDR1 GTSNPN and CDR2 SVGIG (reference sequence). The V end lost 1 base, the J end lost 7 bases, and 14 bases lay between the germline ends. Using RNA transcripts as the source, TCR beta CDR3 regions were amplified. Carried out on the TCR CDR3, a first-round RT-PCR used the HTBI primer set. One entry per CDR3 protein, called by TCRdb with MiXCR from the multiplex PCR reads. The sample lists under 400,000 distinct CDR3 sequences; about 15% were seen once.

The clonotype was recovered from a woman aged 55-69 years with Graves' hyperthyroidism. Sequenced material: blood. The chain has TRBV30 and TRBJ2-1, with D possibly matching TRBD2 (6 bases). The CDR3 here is CAWSGGRRLNEQFF. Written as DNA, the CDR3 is TGTGCCTGGAGTGGTGGGAGGAGGCTGAATGAGCAGTTCTTC.